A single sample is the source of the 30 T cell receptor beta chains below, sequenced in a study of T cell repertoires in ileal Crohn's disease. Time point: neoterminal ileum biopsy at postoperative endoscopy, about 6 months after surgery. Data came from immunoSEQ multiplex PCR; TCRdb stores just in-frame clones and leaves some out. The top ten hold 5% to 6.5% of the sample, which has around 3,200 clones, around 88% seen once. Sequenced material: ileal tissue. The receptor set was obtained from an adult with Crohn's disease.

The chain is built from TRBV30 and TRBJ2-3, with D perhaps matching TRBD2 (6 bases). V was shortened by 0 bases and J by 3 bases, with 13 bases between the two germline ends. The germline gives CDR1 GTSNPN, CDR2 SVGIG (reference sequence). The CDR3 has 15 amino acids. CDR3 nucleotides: TGTGCCTGGAGTGTAATTGGCGGGGAAACAGATACGCAGTATTTT. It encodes CAWSVIGGETDTQYF.

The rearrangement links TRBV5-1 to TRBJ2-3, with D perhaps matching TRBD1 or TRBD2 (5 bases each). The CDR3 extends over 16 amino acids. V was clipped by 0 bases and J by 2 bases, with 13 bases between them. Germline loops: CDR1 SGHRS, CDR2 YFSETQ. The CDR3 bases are TGCGCCAGCAGCTTGGGAGGGAGTGGGGCCACAGATACGCAGTATTTT. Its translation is CASSLGGSGATDTQYF.

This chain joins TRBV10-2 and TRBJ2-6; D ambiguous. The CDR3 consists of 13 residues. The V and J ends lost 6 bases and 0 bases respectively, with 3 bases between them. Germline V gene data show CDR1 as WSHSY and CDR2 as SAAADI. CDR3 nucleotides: TGCGCCAGCAGCCCCTCTGGGGCCAACGTCCTGACTTTC. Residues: CASSPSGANVLTF.

The CDR3 region is CASSLALAGTGTQYF. In DNA form, the CDR3 reads TGCGCCAGCAGCTTGGCCCTAGCGGGGACTGGGACCCAGTACTTC. This rearrangement joins TRBV5-1 to TRBJ2-5, with TRBD2 matching over 9 bases. Unmatched junction bases numbered 7, after V lost 0 bases and J lost 7 bases. CDR1 SGHRS and CDR2 YFSETQ come from the germline V gene. The CDR3 is 15 residues long.

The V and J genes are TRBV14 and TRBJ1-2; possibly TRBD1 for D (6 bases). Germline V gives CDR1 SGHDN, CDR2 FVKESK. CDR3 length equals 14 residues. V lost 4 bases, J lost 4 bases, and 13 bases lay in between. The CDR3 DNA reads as TGTGCCAGCAGCCTCAACAGGGAGGCCTATGGCTACACCTTC. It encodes CASSLNREAYGYTF.

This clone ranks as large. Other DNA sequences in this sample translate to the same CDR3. As DNA, the CDR3 is TGTGCCAGCAGTGGTCGGGGATCCTCCTACGAGCAGTACTTC. It specifies CASSGRGSSYEQYF. This rearrangement joins TRBV6-1 to TRBJ2-7; D is perhaps TRBD2 (5 bases). The CDR3 totals 14 residues. The V end lost 4 bases, the J end lost 0 bases, and 10 bases lay between the germline ends. Germline V CDR1 and CDR2: MNHNS, SASEGT.

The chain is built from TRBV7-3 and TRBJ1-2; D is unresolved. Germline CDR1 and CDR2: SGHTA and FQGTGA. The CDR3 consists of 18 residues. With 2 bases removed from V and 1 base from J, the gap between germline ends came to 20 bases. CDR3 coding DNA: TGTGCCAGCAGCTTATCCCCTGGACCCGAACTTGGTAACTATGGCTACACCTTC. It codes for CASSLSPGPELGNYGYTF.

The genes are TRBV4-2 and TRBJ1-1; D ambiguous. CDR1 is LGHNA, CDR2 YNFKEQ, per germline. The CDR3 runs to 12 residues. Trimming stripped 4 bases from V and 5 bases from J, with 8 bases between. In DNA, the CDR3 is TGTGCCAGCAGCCGACTAGGGACTGAAGCTTTCTTT. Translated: CASSRLGTEAFF.

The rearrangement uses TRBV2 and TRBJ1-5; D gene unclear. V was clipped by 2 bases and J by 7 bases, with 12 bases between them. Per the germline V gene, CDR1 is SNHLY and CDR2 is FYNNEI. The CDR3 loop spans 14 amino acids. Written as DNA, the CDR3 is TGTGCCAGCAGTGAAAGGGTGGCGGAGCAGCCCCAGCATTTT. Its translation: CASSERVAEQPQHF.

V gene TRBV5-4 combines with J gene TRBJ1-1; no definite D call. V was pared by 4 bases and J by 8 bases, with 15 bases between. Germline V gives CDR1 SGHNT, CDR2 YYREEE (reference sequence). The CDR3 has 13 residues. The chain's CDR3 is CASSLNPKTEAFF. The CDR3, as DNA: TGTGCCAGCAGCCTAAACCCTAAGACCGAAGCTTTCTTT.

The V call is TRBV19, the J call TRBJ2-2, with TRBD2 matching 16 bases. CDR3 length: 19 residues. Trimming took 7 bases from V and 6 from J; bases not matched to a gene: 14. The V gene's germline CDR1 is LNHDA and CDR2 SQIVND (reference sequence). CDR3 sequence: CASTNPGLAGGLVPGELFF. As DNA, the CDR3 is TGTGCCAGTACTAACCCGGGACTAGCGGGGGGGCTTGTCCCCGGGGAGCTGTTTTTT.

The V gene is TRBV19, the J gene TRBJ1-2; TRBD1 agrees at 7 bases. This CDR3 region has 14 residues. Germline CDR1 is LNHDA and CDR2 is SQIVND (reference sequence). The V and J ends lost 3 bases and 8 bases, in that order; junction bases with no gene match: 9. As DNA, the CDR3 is TGTGCCAGTAGTATTGGGGGAAACAGGGGCGGCTACACCTTC. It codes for CASSIGGNRGGYTF.

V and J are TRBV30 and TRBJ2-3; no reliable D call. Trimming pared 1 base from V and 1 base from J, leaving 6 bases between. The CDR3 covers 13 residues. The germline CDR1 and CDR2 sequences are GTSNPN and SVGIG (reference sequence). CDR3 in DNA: TGTGCCTGGAGTGGACCGCGCACAGATACGCAGTATTTT. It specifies CAWSGPRTDTQYF.

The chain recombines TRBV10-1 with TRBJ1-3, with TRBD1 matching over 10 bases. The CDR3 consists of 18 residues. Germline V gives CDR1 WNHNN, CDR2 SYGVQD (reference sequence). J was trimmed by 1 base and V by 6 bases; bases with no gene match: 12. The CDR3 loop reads CASRDRDRGCESGNTIYF. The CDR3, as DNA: TGCGCCAGCAGGGACCGGGACAGGGGCTGCGAATCTGGAAACACCATATATTTT.

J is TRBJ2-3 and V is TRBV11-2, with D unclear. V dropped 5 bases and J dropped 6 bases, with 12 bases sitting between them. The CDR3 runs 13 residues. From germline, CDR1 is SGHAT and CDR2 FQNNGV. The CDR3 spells CASSTSYQDTQYF. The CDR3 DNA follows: TGTGCCAGCAGCACAAGTTACCAGGATACGCAGTATTTT.

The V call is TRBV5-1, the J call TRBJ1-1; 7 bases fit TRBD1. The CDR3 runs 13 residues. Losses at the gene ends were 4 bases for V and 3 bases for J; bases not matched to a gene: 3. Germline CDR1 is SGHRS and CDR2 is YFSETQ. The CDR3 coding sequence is TGCGCCAGCAGCCCCGGGACAGACACTGAAGCTTTCTTT. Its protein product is CASSPGTDTEAFF.

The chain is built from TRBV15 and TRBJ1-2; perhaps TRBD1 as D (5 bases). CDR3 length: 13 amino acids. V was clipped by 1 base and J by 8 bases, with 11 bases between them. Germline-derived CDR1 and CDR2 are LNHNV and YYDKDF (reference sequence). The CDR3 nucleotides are TGTGCCACCAGCAGAGGCGACAGCACGGGCTACACCTTC. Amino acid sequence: CATSRGDSTGYTF. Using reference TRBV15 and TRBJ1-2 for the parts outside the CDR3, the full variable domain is DAMVIQNPRYQVTQFGKPVTLSCSQTLNHNVMYWYQQKSSQAPKLLFHYYDKDFNNEADTPDNFQSRRPNTSFCFLDIRSPGLGDTAMYLCATSRGDSTGYTFGSGTRLTVV.

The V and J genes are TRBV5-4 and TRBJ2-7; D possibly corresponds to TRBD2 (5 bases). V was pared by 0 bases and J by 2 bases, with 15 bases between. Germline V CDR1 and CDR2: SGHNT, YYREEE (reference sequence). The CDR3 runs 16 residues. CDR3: CASSLAAVGIPYEQYF. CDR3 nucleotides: TGTGCCAGCAGCTTGGCCGCTGTCGGGATACCCTACGAGCAGTACTTC.

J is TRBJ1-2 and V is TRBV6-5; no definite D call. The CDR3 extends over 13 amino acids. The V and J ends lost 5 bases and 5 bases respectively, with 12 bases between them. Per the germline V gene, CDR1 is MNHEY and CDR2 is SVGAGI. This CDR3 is CASSRNNEYGYTF. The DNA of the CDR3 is TGTGCCAGCAGTCGGAACAATGAGTATGGCTACACCTTC.

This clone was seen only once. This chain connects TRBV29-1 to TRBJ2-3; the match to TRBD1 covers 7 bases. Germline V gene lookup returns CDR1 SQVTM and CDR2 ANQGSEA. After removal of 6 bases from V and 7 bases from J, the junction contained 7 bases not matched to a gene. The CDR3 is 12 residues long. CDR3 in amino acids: CSVRTGPYTQYF. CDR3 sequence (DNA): TGCAGCGTCAGGACAGGACCTTATACGCAGTATTTT.

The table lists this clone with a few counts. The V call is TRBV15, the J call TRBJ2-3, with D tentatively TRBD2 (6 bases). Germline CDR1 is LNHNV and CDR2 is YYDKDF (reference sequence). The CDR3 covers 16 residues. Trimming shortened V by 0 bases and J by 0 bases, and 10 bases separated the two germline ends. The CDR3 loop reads CATSRDLAVSTDTQYF. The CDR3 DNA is TGTGCCACCAGCAGAGATTTAGCGGTTAGCACAGATACGCAGTATTTT.

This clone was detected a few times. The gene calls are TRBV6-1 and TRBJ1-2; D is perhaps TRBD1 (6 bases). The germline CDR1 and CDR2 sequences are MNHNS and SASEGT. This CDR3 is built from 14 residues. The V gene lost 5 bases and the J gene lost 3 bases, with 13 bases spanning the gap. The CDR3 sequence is CASSPRGADYGYTF. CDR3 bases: TGTGCCAGCAGTCCCCGGGGGGCGGACTATGGCTACACCTTC.

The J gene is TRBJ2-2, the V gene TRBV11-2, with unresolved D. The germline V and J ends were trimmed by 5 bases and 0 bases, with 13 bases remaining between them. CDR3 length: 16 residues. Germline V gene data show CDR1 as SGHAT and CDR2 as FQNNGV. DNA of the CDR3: TGTGCCAGCAGCCAAAATGAACGGACGAACACCGGGGAGCTGTTTTTT. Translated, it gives CASSQNERTNTGELFF.

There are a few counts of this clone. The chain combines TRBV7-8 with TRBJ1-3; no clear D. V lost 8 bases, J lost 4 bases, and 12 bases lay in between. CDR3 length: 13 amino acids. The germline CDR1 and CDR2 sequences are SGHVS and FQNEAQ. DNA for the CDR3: TGTGCCAGCGCCTCGGGATTAGGAAACACCATATATTTT. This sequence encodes CASASGLGNTIYF.

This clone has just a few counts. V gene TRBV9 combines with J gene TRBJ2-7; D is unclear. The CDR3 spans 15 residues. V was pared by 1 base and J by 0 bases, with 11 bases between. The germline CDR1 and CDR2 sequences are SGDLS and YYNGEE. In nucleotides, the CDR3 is TGTGCCAGCAGCGTATCGGCGGAGAGCTCCTACGAGCAGTACTTC. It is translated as CASSVSAESSYEQYF.

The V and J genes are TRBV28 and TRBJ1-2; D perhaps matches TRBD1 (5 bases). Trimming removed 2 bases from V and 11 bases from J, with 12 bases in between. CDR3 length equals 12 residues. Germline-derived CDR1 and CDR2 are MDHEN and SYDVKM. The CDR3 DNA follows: TGTGCCAGCAGTTTAAGGTCGGGGGAATACACCTTC. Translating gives CASSLRSGEYTF.

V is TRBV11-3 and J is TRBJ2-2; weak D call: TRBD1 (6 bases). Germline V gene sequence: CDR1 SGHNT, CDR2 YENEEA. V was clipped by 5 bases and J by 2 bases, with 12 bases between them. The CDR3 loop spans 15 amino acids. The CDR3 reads CASSPRTVNTGELFF. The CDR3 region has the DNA TGTGCCAGCAGCCCCCGGACAGTCAACACCGGGGAGCTGTTTTTT.

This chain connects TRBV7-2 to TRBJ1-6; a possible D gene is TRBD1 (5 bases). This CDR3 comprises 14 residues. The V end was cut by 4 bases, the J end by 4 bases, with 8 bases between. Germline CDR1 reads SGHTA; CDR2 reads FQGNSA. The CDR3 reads CASSSDSYNSPLHF. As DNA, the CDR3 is TGTGCCAGCAGCTCTGACAGTTATAATTCACCCCTCCACTTT.

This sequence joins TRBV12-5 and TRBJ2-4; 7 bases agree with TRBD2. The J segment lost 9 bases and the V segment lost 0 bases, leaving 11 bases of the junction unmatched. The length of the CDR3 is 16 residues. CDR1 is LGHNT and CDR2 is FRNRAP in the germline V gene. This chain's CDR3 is CASGLVKPQGGGIQYF. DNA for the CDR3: TGTGCTAGTGGTTTGGTAAAACCCCAAGGCGGGGGCATTCAGTACTTC.

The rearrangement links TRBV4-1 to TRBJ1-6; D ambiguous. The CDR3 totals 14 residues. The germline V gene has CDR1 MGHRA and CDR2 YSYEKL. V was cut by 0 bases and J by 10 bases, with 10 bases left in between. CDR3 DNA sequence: TGCGCCAGCAGCCAAGATTCGGCCGCCTCACCCCTCCACTTT. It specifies CASSQDSAASPLHF.